The source of this TCR beta chain is a study of a mutant IDH1 vaccine in newly diagnosed glioma. The overall study: Most patients had radiochemotherapy with temozolomide before enrollment; others had one alone.

In regard to this clone: Its antigen is unidentified.

Germline CDR1 and CDR2: SGHRS and YFSETQ. The ends lost 2 bases at V and 7 bases at J; junction bases unmatched: 11. CDR3 length equals 16 residues. Produced via immunoSEQ multiplex PCR; TCRdb's table is partial and in-frame only. Here the sample spans about 25,000 clones, 60% to 75% being singletons. Time point described: week 11, during vaccination. Vaccine doses each comprised 300 ug of mutant IDH1 20-mer peptide, with topical imiquimod. This sequence was found in a man aged 18 to 30 with glioma. Some clones in this sample may be carry-over from other donors' samples. This material consisted of peripheral blood mononuclear cells (PBMCs), taken from a glioma patient whose treatment included an IDH1 peptide vaccine. The V and J genes are TRBV5-1 and TRBJ2-7, with TRBD2 matching over 11 bases. CDR3 sequence: CASSLGETSGAGEQYF. The CDR3 bases are TGCGCCAGCAGCTTAGGGGAGACTAGCGGGGCGGGGGAGCAGTACTTC.